This TCR beta chain comes out of a study of blood T cell repertoires in COVID-19. The table came from immunoSEQ multiplex PCR; TCRdb's copy has only in-frame clones and leaves some out. Among almost 55,000 clones, over 80% were seen once, and the ten largest hold under 6%. This clone ranks as large. The CDR3 has 15 amino acids. The germline CDR1 and CDR2 sequences are SGHVS and FQNEAQ. Deletions cut 7 bases from V and 0 bases from J, with 14 bases between. Input material: peripheral blood. The clonotype was recovered from a human donor in a cohort sampled during active COVID-19. V is TRBV7-8 and J is TRBJ2-3; the D is unclear. The DNA of the CDR3 is TGTGCCAGCATCAAACTCGACAAGAGCACAGATACGCAGTATTTT. Translation: CASIKLDKSTDTQYF.